Listed below are T cell receptor beta chains from one sample, sequenced in a study of cytomegalovirus exposure and HLA in healthy donors. Produced via immunoSEQ multiplex PCR; TCRdb's table is partial and in-frame only. Found here are roughly 150,000 clones, roughly 92% of them singletons; the top ten hold around 0.7%. Sequencing was done on a sample of PBMCs. The receptors here all came from a man between 18 and 35 years old in good health and CMV-seronegative. Each CDR3 is given with its conserved first and last residue. Fields, in order: J gene, V gene, D gene, clone size, CDR3 protein, CDR3 DNA. A D gene is named only where the DNA matches it firmly. Some rows mark clone size as missing; the rest say once, few, many or name a class of expanded clone.

TRBJ2-5 TRBV18 TRBD2 - CASSGRLAVQETQYF TGTGCCAGCTCAGGACGACTAGCGGTTCAAGAGACCCAGTACTTC
TRBJ2-2 TRBV2 - - CASSEQGVSTGELFF TGTGCCAGCAGTGAGCAAGGGGTTAGCACCGGGGAGCTGTTTTTT
TRBJ2-5 TRBV5-4 - - CASSLAGDTLGETQYF TGTGCCAGCAGCTTGGCCGGGGACACGTTGGGAGAGACCCAGTACTTC
TRBJ1-6 TRBV27 - - CASSPRERGSPLHF TGTGCCAGCAGTCCCCGGGAACGGGGTTCACCCCTCCACTTT
TRBJ2-3 TRBV6-5 TRBD1 - CASSYFPGQADTQYF TGTGCCAGCAGTTACTTTCCGGGACAGGCAGATACGCAGTATTTT
TRBJ1-5 TRBV30 - - CAWTLRMVRWKPQHF TGTGCCTGGACCCTTAGAATGGTGAGGTGGAAGCCCCAGCATTTT
TRBJ2-1 TRBV5-8 TRBD2 - CALCCETSGGRAYNEQFF TGTGCGTTATGTTGTGAGACTAGCGGGGGGAGGGCCTACAATGAGCAGTTCTTC
TRBJ2-5 TRBV27 TRBD1 once CASSLRTGQETQYF TGTGCCAGCAGTTTAAGGACAGGGCAAGAGACCCAGTACTTC
TRBJ2-1 TRBV7-2 - - CASSFIDEQFF TGTGCCAGCAGCTTTATCGATGAGCAGTTCTTC
TRBJ2-1 TRBV14 - once CASSQDAGNSYNEQFF TGTGCCAGCAGCCAAGATGCGGGGAACTCCTACAATGAGCAGTTCTTC
TRBJ2-7 TRBV19 - - CASSIDGQYSYEQYF TGTGCCAGTAGTATAGACGGACAGTACTCCTACGAGCAGTACTTC
TRBJ1-4 TRBV27 TRBD1 - CASRPITGTGVDFNEKLFF TGTGCCAGCAGACCCATAACCGGGACAGGGGTCGACTTCAATGAAAAACTGTTTTTT
TRBJ1-1 TRBV6-4 - - CASSDSIGGAAFF TGTGCCAGCAGTGACTCGATTGGGGGGGCGGCTTTCTTT
TRBJ1-6 TRBV2 TRBD1 - CASSLSTGYNSPLHF TGTGCCAGCAGCCTCTCGACAGGGTATAATTCACCCCTCCACTTT
TRBJ1-5 TRBV28 - - CASSFRLQVYSNQPQHF TGTGCCAGCAGTTTTCGGTTACAGGTATATAGCAATCAGCCCCAGCATTTT
TRBJ2-7 TRBV19 TRBD1 - CASSPGQGPYEQYF TGTGCCAGTAGCCCAGGACAGGGCCCCTACGAGCAGTACTTC
TRBJ2-5 TRBV25-1 TRBD2 - CASSVGGRAQETQYF TGTGCCAGCAGTGTGGGCGGGAGGGCACAAGAGACCCAGTACTTC
TRBJ1-6 TRBV4-1 - - CASSQDRRPTGPRDKRNSPLHF TGCGCCAGCAGCCAAGATCGAAGACCGACAGGCCCCCGGGACAAACGGAATTCACCCCTCCACTTT
TRBJ1-1 TRBV5-1 TRBD1 - CASSRDRGPDEAFF TGCGCCAGCAGCCGGGACAGGGGGCCGGATGAAGCTTTCTTT
TRBJ2-5 TRBV29-1 TRBD1 - CSVERGQQETQYF TGCAGCGTTGAGAGGGGACAGCAAGAGACCCAGTACTTC
TRBJ2-3 TRBV7-6 TRBD2 once CASSLGTSGSYTDTQYF TGTGCCAGCAGCTTAGGGACTAGCGGGAGCTACACAGATACGCAGTATTTT
TRBJ2-7 TRBV7-7 TRBD1 - CASSLPTGIASYEQYF TGTGCCAGCAGCTTACCGACAGGGATTGCATCCTACGAGCAGTACTTC
TRBJ2-3 TRBV4-2 TRBD2 medium-sized CASSQGLAGGPSTDTQYF TGTGCCAGCAGCCAAGGGCTAGCGGGGGGGCCGAGCACAGATACGCAGTATTTT
TRBJ2-7 TRBV2 - - CASSDVNSSYEQYF TGTGCCAGCAGTGATGTCAACTCCTCATACGAGCAGTACTTC
TRBJ2-1 TRBV9 TRBD1 - CASSVGGTGPGYEQFF TGTGCCAGCAGCGTAGGTGGGACAGGCCCAGGATATGAGCAGTTCTTC
TRBJ1-5 TRBV4-1 TRBD1 - CASSQDDLTGQSNQPQHF TGCGCCAGCAGCCAAGATGACTTGACAGGGCAAAGCAATCAGCCCCAGCATTTT